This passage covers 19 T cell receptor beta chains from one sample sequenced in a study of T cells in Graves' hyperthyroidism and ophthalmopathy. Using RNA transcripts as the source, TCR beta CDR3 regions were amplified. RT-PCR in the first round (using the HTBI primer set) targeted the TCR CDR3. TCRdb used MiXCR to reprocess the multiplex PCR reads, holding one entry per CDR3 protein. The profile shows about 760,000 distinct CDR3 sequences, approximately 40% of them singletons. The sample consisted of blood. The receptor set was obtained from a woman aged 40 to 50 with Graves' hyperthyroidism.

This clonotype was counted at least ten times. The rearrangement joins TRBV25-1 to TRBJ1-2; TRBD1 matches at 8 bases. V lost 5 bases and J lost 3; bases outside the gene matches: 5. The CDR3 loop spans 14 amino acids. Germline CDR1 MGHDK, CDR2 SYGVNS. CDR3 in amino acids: CASSTGTGDYGYTF. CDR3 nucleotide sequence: TGTGCCAGCAGTACTGGGACAGGCGACTATGGCTACACCTTC.

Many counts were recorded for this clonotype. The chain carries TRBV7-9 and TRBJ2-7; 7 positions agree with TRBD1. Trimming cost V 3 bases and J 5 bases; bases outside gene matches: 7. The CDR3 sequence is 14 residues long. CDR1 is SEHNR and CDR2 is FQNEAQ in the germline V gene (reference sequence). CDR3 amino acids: CASSFGTEFHEQYF. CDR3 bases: TGTGCCAGCAGCTTCGGGACAGAATTCCACGAGCAGTACTTC.

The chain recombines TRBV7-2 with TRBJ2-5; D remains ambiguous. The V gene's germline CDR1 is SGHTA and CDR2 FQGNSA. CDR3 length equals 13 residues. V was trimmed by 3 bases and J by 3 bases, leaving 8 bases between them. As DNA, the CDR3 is TGTGCCAGCAGCTTGGGGTATGAAGAGACCCAGTACTTC. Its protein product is CASSLGYEETQYF. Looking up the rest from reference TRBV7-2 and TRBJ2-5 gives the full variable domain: GAGVSQSPSNKVTEKGKDVELRCDPISGHTALYWYRQSLGQGLEFLIYFQGNSAPDKSGLPSDRFSAERTGGSVSTLTIQRTQQEDSAVYLCASSLGYEETQYFGPGTRLLVL.

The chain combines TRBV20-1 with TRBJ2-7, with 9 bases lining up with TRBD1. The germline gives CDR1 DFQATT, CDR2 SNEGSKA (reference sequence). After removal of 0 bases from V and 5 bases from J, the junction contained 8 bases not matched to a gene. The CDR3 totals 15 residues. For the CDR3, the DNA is TGCAGTGCTAGAGAATCGACAGGGGGTACCAACGAGCAGTACTTC. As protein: CSARESTGGTNEQYF.

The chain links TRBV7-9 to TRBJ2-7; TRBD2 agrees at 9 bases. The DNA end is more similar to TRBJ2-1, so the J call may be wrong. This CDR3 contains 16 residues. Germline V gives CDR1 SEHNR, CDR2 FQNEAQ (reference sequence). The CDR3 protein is CASSLGWRGGNNEQFF. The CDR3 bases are TGTGCCAGCAGCTTAGGGTGGCGGGGGGGAAACAATGAGCAGTTCTTC.

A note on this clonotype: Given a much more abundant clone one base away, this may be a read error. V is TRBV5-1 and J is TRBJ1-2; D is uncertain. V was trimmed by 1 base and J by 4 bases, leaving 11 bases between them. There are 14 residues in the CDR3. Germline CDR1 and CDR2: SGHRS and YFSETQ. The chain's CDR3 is CASSLLPQSYGYTF. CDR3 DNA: TGCGCCAGCAGCTTGTTACCACAGAGCTATGGCTACACCTTC.

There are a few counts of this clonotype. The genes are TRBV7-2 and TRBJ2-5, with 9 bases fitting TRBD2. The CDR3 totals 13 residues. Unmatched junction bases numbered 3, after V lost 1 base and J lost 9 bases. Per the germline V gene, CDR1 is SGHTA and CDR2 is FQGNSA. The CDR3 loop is CASSLGGGVAQYF. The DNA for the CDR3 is TGTGCCAGCAGCTTAGGCGGGGGGGTGGCCCAGTACTTC.

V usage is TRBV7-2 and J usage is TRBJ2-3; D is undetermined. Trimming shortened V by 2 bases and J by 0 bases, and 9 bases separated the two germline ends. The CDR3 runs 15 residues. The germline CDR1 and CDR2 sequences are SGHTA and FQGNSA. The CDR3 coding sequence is TGTGCCAGCAGCTTAAGGGCTCTAAGCACAGATACGCAGTATTTT. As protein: CASSLRALSTDTQYF.

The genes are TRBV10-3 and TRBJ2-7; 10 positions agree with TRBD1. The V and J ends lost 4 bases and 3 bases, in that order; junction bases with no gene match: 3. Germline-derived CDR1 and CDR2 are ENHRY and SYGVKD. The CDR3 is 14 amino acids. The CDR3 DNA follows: TGTGCCATCAGTGGACAGGGGGCCATCTACGAGCAGTACTTC. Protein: CAISGQGAIYEQYF.

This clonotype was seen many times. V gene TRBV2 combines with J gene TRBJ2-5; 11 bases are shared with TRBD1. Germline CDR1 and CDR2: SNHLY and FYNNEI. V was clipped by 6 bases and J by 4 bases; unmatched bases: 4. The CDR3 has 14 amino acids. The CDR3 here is CASSPGQGAETQYF. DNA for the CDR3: TGTGCCAGCAGCCCAGGACAGGGGGCAGAGACCCAGTACTTC.

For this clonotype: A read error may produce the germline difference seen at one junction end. CDR3 sequence reads: CASSQDARGNQPQHF. CDR3 coding DNA: TGCGCCAGCAGCCAAGATGCCCGGGGAAATCAGCCCCAGCATTTT. The chain joins TRBV7-2 to TRBJ1-5; no definite D call. The germline gives CDR1 SGHTA, CDR2 FQGNSA. The CDR3 length is 15 residues. Full variable domain (rest looked up from reference TRBV7-2 and TRBJ1-5): GAGVSQSPSNKVTEKGKDVELRCDPISGHTALYWYRQSLGQGLEFLIYFQGNSAPDKSGLPSDRFSAERTGGSVSTLTIQRTQQEDSAVYLCASSQDARGNQPQHFGDGTRLSIL.

The DNA of the CDR3 is TGTGCCTCCACGGTAAGCGTGAACACTGAAGCTTTCTTT. Its translation is CASTVSVNTEAFF. This rearrangement joins TRBV6-6 to TRBJ1-1; D not resolved. V lost 11 bases and J 0 bases, leaving 13 bases between the germline ends. Germline CDR1 reads MNHNY; CDR2 reads SVGAGI (reference sequence). CDR3 length equals 13 residues.

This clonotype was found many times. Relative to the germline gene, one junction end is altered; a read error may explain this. CDR3 residues: CASSPQATGDYGYTF. The CDR3 DNA sequence: TGCGCCAGCAGCCCCCAAGCCACAGGAGACTATGGCTACACCTTC. J is TRBJ1-2 and V is TRBV7-2; TRBD1 might be the D (5 bases). CDR1 and CDR2 (germline): SGHTA, FQGNSA. There are 15 residues in the CDR3.

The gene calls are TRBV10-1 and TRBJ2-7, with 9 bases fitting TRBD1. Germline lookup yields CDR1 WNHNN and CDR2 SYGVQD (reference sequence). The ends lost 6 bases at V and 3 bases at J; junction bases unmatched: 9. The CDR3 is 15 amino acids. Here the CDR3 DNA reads TGCGCCAGCAGCCAGGTTGACAGGGGGAACTACGAGCAGTACTTC. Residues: CASSQVDRGNYEQYF.

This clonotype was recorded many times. The CDR3 reads CAIGTVGSGANVLTF. The CDR3 DNA is TGTGCCATTGGGACGGTAGGCTCTGGGGCCAACGTCCTGACTTTC. V and J are TRBV10-3 and TRBJ2-6; D is tentatively TRBD1 or TRBD2 (5 bases each). V gave up 9 bases and J gave up 0 bases, with 12 bases separating them. The CDR3 runs 15 residues. Germline CDR1 ENHRY, CDR2 SYGVKD.

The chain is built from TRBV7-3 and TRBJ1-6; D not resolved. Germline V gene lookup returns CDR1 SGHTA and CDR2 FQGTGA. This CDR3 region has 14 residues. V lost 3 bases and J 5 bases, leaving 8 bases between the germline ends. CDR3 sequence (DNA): TGTGCCAGCAGCTTTGGTCAGGATAATTCACCCCTCCACTTT. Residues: CASSFGQDNSPLHF.

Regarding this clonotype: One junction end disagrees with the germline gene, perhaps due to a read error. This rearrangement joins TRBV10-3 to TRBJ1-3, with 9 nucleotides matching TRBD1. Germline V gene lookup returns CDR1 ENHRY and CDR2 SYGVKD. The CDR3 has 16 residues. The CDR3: CGISKDRGSPGNTIYF. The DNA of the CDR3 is TGTGGCATCAGTAAAGACAGGGGGAGTCCTGGAAACACCATATATTTT.

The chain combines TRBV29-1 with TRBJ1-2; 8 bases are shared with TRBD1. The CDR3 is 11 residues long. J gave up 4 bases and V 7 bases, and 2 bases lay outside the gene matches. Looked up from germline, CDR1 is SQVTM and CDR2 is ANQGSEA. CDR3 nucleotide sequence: TGCAGCGGACAGGGGTCCTATGGCTACACCTTC. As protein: CSGQGSYGYTF.

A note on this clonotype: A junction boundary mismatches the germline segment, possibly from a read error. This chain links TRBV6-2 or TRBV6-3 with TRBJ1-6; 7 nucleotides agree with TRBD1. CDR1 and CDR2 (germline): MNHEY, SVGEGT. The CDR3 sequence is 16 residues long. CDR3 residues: CVSSYSARDSISPLHF. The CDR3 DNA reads TGTGTCAGCAGTTACTCCGCCCGGGACAGTATTTCACCCCTCCACTTT.